The 27 T cell receptor beta chains below were found in one sample sequenced in a study of cytomegalovirus exposure and HLA in healthy donors. Primers for the PCR totalled 60 Vbeta and 13 Jbeta. The data were produced by immunoSEQ multiplex PCR, yet TCRdb's version contains in-frame clones alone and is incomplete. The sample has about 120,000 clones, roughly 70% seen once. Sequenced: PBMCs. Every receptor here comes from a woman aged 40 to 49 in good health and CMV-seronegative.

The CDR3 region is CASSFGQEETQYF. The CDR3 nucleotides are TGTGCCAGCTCATTTGGACAGGAAGAGACCCAGTACTTC. The V and J genes are TRBV18 and TRBJ2-5, with 7 bases matching TRBD1. Germline-derived CDR1 and CDR2 are KGHSH and LQKENI. This CDR3 is built from 13 residues. The ends lost 5 bases at V and 3 bases at J; junction bases unmatched: 3.

This clone occurred a few times. V usage is TRBV4-2 and J usage is TRBJ1-2; D is possibly TRBD1 (5 bases). Trimming took 4 bases from V and 6 from J, leaving 18 bases between them. This CDR3 has 15 residues. Germline CDR1 is LGHNA and CDR2 is YNFKEQ. CDR3 coding DNA: TGTGCCAGCAGCCCTCTAGGGTGGGGCGGTGATGGCTACACCTTC. Residues: CASSPLGWGGDGYTF.

The chain has TRBV5-1 and TRBJ1-5; D is ambiguous. This CDR3 has 15 amino acids. The V gene lost 0 bases and the J gene lost 2 bases, with 9 bases spanning the gap. Germline values: CDR1 SGHRS, CDR2 YFSETQ. CDR3 sequence reads: CASSLAGAGNQPQHF. The CDR3, as DNA: TGCGCCAGCAGCTTGGCCGGAGCAGGCAATCAGCCCCAGCATTTT.

This clone showed up just once. This rearrangement joins TRBV18 to TRBJ1-1; tentative D call: TRBD1 (5 bases). CDR1 is KGHSH and CDR2 is LQKENI in the germline V gene. This CDR3 has 14 amino acids. V dropped 2 bases and J dropped 3 bases, with 10 bases sitting between them. The DNA for the CDR3 is TGTGCCAGCTCACCAGCAGGGAAGGACACTGAAGCTTTCTTT. This encodes CASSPAGKDTEAFF. The variable domain in full, with the rest retrieved from reference TRBV18 and TRBJ1-1, is NAGVMQNPRHLVRRRGQEARLRCSPMKGHSHVYWYRQLPEEGLKFMVYLQKENIIDESGMPKERFSAEFPKEGPSILRIQQVVRGDSAAYFCASSPAGKDTEAFFGQGTRLTVV.

V gene TRBV28 combines with J gene TRBJ1-3, with D perhaps matching TRBD1 (5 bases). Germline CDR1 reads MDHEN; CDR2 reads SYDVKM. Trimming cost V 2 bases and J 4 bases, with 9 bases left between them. CDR3 length: 14 residues. CDR3 sequence (DNA): TGTGCCAGCAGTTTACCCGGGGGAGGAAACACCATATATTTT. Translating gives CASSLPGGGNTIYF.

This clone showed up just once. This chain uses TRBV4-3 with TRBJ2-1; TRBD2 aligns across 9 bases. This CDR3 comprises 16 residues. J was trimmed by 6 bases and V by 1 base; bases with no gene match: 7. Germline lookup yields CDR1 LGHNA and CDR2 YSLEER. CDR3 DNA sequence: TGCGCCAGCAGCCAAGCAGGGCGGGGGGGCCTCAATGAGCAGTTCTTC. Translated: CASSQAGRGGLNEQFF.

Details on this clone: Other DNA variants within this sample encode the same CDR3. The chain uses TRBV6-5 and TRBJ1-5, with a possible D match to TRBD1 (6 bases). From germline, CDR1 is MNHEY and CDR2 SVGAGI. This CDR3 is 15 amino acids long. Trimming took 6 bases from V and 2 from J, leaving 14 bases between them. CDR3 sequence reads: CASSRNRVGNQPQHF. For the CDR3, the DNA is TGTGCCAGCAGCCGAAACAGGGTGGGCAATCAGCCCCAGCATTTT.

V is TRBV5-4 and J is TRBJ2-7, with TRBD2 as a possible D gene (7 bases). In germline, CDR1 is SGHNT, CDR2 YYREEE (reference sequence). The CDR3 totals 16 residues. With 0 bases removed from V and 5 bases from J, the gap between germline ends came to 18 bases. CDR3 in DNA: TGTGCCAGCAGCTTGGGAGGGAGGGGGGGTATGGACGAGCAGTACTTC. Translated, it gives CASSLGGRGGMDEQYF. The full variable domain, rest sourced from reference TRBV5-4 and TRBJ2-7, is ETGVTQSPTHLIKTRGQQVTLRCSSQSGHNTVSWYQQALGQGPQFIFQYYREEENGRGNFPPRFSGLQFPNYSSELNVNALELDDSALYLCASSLGGRGGMDEQYFGPGTRLTVT.

As regards this clone: The junction and the germline gene differ at one end; a read error may be behind it. The same CDR3 can be traced to other DNA sequences in this sample. This chain connects TRBV6-5 to TRBJ2-2; TRBD1 matches at 7 bases. The germline gives CDR1 MNHEY, CDR2 SVGAGI. The CDR3 contains 14 residues. Written as DNA, the CDR3 is TGCGCCAGCAGCAAACAGGGGTATACCGGGGAGCTGTTTTTT. Encoded protein: CASSKQGYTGELFF.

This chain connects TRBV5-4 to TRBJ2-3; D might be TRBD1 (5 bases). This CDR3 comprises 14 residues. Trimming stripped 0 bases from V and 4 bases from J, with 9 bases between. The germline CDR1 and CDR2 sequences are SGHNT and YYREEE (reference sequence). The CDR3 DNA reads TGTGCCAGCAGCTTGGGGCAGGGCCCAGATACGCAGTATTTT. As protein: CASSLGQGPDTQYF.

This rearrangement joins TRBV11-3 to TRBJ2-7, with D possibly being TRBD2 (6 bases). The CDR3 consists of 15 residues. CDR1 SGHNT and CDR2 YENEEA come from the germline V gene. With 2 bases removed from V and 6 bases from J, the gap between germline ends came to 17 bases. The CDR3 protein is CASSLSAGAEGEQYF. The CDR3 bases are TGTGCCAGCAGCTTATCAGCCGGGGCGGAGGGCGAGCAGTACTTC.

This chain links TRBV7-9 with TRBJ2-3; 10 positions agree with TRBD2. CDR1 is SEHNR and CDR2 is FQNEAQ in the germline V gene (reference sequence). This CDR3 has 16 residues. V trimming: 4 bases; J trimming: 0 bases; junction bases outside the gene matches: 4. The CDR3 nucleotides are TGTGCCAGCAGCTCATGGACTAGCGGTAGCACAGATACGCAGTATTTT. Translation: CASSSWTSGSTDTQYF.

This clone was observed a handful of times. The chain has TRBV14 and TRBJ2-1, with a tentative D call TRBD2 (5 bases). V was shortened by 4 bases and J by 8 bases, with 21 bases between the two germline ends. CDR1 SGHDN and CDR2 FVKESK come from the germline V gene. The CDR3 extends over 16 amino acids. CDR3 sequence reads: CASSRTRALGSDEQFF. CDR3 DNA sequence: TGTGCCAGCAGCCGTACCCGGGCGCTCGGTAGCGATGAGCAGTTCTTC.

This clone was recorded once. J is TRBJ2-2 and V is TRBV30; 7 bases are a match to TRBD1. The V gene's germline CDR1 is GTSNPN and CDR2 SVGIG (reference sequence). The CDR3 totals 14 residues. With V trimmed by 0 bases and J by 7 bases, 5 bases remained unmatched. For the CDR3, the DNA is TGTGCCTGGAGTGTAAAGGGGGCGGGCGGGGAGCTGTTTTTT. Translation gives CAWSVKGAGGELFF.

J is TRBJ2-3 and V is TRBV2; TRBD2 agrees at 11 bases. The CDR3 covers 15 residues. CDR1 SNHLY and CDR2 FYNNEI come from the germline V gene. Trimming removed 4 bases from V and 7 bases from J; junction bases left unmatched: 7. In nucleotides, the CDR3 is TGTGCCAGCAGTGTCATTAGCGGGGGGGGTAATACGCAGTATTTT. Amino acid sequence: CASSVISGGGNTQYF.

This chain connects TRBV5-1 to TRBJ2-2; 11 bases map to TRBD2. CDR3 length: 15 amino acids. V gave up 4 bases and J gave up 5 bases; unmatched junction bases: 4. Germline CDR1 reads SGHRS; CDR2 reads YFSETQ. Here the CDR3 DNA reads TGCGCCAGCAGCCGGACTAGCGGGCCTACCGGGGAGCTGTTTTTT. It codes for CASSRTSGPTGELFF.

This clone was found a few times. V gene TRBV28 combines with J gene TRBJ1-5, with D maybe TRBD1 (6 bases). Trimming left V 7 bases short and J 0 bases short, with 19 bases between. The germline V gene encodes CDR1 MDHEN and CDR2 SYDVKM. This CDR3 is 17 amino acids long. The CDR3 region is CASIDGLTGLSNQPQHF. DNA of the CDR3: TGTGCCAGCATAGATGGACTGACAGGCCTTAGCAATCAGCCCCAGCATTTT.

The CDR3 DNA follows: TGTGCCAGCAGGGACAGGGTATCTTCTGGAAACACCATATATTTT. Its protein product is CASRDRVSSGNTIYF. The V gene is TRBV6-5, the J gene TRBJ1-3, with TRBD1 identical over 8 bases. CDR1 is MNHEY, CDR2 SVGAGI, per germline. This CDR3 spans 15 amino acids. The V gene end was trimmed by 6 bases and the J gene end by 1 base; junction bases not matched to a gene: 5.

The chain combines TRBV4-1 with TRBJ1-5; D is possibly TRBD1 (6 bases). Per germline, CDR1 MGHRA and CDR2 YSYEKL. The CDR3 extends over 15 amino acids. The V gene lost 2 bases and the J gene lost 4 bases, with 12 bases spanning the gap. This CDR3 reads CASSQSEQGNQPQHF. The DNA of the CDR3 is TGCGCCAGCAGCCAATCGGAACAGGGTAATCAGCCCCAGCATTTT.

The chain couples TRBV18 to TRBJ2-1; 13 bases fit TRBD2. The germline CDR1 and CDR2 sequences are KGHSH and LQKENI. This CDR3 comprises 18 residues. Trimming took 3 bases from V and 5 from J; bases not matched to a gene: 10. The DNA of the CDR3 is TGTGCCAGCTCACCCTTGTTTGAGGGACTAGCGGGGAACAATGAGCAGTTCTTC. Translation gives CASSPLFEGLAGNNEQFF.

This rearrangement joins TRBV6-6 to TRBJ1-1; perhaps TRBD1 as D (6 bases). The CDR3 runs to 13 residues. Trimming pared 7 bases from V and 1 base from J, leaving 10 bases between. CDR1 is MNHNY and CDR2 is SVGAGI in the germline V gene (reference sequence). The CDR3: CASKGTSNTEAFF. As DNA, the CDR3 is TGTGCCAGCAAGGGGACATCGAACACTGAAGCTTTCTTT.

J is TRBJ2-5 and V is TRBV4-1; TRBD2 aligns across 9 bases. Germline trimming cut 2 bases from V and 4 bases from J; bases unmatched to any gene: 5. The CDR3 contains 15 residues. CDR1 and CDR2 from the germline V gene are MGHRA and YSYEKL. CDR3 sequence: CASSQSSGVLETQYF. The CDR3 DNA reads as TGCGCCAGCAGCCAATCTAGCGGGGTTTTAGAGACCCAGTACTTC.

This clone has a handful of counts. This chain connects TRBV28 to TRBJ2-1; 8 bases fit TRBD2. The trim removed 5 bases at V and 1 base at J, leaving 19 bases unmatched. The CDR3 contains 20 residues. The germline CDR1 and CDR2 sequences are MDHEN and SYDVKM. As DNA, the CDR3 is TGTGCCAGCAGTCCATTAATACGGGGGGGCTTATTTGGTTCCTACAATGAGCAGTTCTTC. Translating gives CASSPLIRGGLFGSYNEQFF.

V gene TRBV28 combines with J gene TRBJ1-4; D is unresolved. V lost 3 bases, J lost 7 bases, and 15 bases lay in between. Germline assignment: CDR1 MDHEN and CDR2 SYDVKM. CDR3 length: 15 amino acids. The CDR3 DNA reads TGTGCCAGCAGTTTTGTCGGGAACTTGGGTGAAAAACTGTTTTTT. It codes for CASSFVGNLGEKLFF.

This clone was detected only a few times. The chain combines TRBV21-1 with TRBJ2-7; whether TRBD1, the table's D call, matches the DNA was not checked. TRBV21-1 is described as a pseudogene. The CDR3 spans 15 residues. The CDR3 DNA is TGTGCCAGCAGCAAAACCCCGCGACAGGGGGGCGAGCAGTACTTC. As protein: CASSKTPRQGGEQYF.

The count of this clone is one. This sequence joins TRBV9 and TRBJ1-2; perhaps TRBD1 as D (5 bases). The CDR3 has 13 amino acids. V was trimmed by 4 bases and J by 4 bases, leaving 11 bases between them. Germline loops: CDR1 SGDLS, CDR2 YYNGEE. Here the CDR3 reads CASSTGGSYGYTF. In DNA form, the CDR3 reads TGTGCCAGCAGCACAGGTGGAAGCTATGGCTACACCTTC.

The CDR3 loop is CASSQERPGNSGNTIYF. CDR3 bases: TGCGCCAGCAGCCAAGAGAGGCCGGGAAACTCTGGAAACACCATATATTTT. The chain joins TRBV4-3 to TRBJ1-3; no definite D call. The CDR3 is 17 residues long. Germline V gives CDR1 LGHNA, CDR2 YSLEER. Between the trimmed V and J ends, which lost 0 bases and 0 bases, there was a span of 12 bases.